The 5 T cell receptor beta chains presented below share a single source sample, sequenced in a study of T cell responses to AZD1222 COVID-19 vaccine. Profiling relied on immunoSEQ multiplex PCR, and the TCRdb table lists in-frame clones only, not all of them. Here the sample spans 70,000 to 90,000 clones, 89% being singletons. Sequencing used peripheral blood, obtained on day 0 of AZD1222 vaccination. The receptors derive from an adult in good health.

The chain combines TRBV5-1 with TRBJ2-3; D possibly uses TRBD1 or TRBD2 (5 bases each). Trimming removed 4 bases at V and 3 bases at J, with 12 bases between. CDR3 length: 14 residues. Per the germline V gene, CDR1 is SGHRS and CDR2 is YFSETQ. CDR3 sequence: CASSPGPGTDTQYF. The CDR3 nucleotides are TGCGCCAGCAGCCCGGGACCAGGGACAGATACGCAGTATTTT.

This chain links TRBV25-1 with TRBJ2-3; no clear D. CDR1 MGHDK and CDR2 SYGVNS come from the germline V gene. The CDR3 is 11 residues long. Trimming took 7 bases from V and 0 from J, leaving 2 bases between them. CDR3 nucleotides: TGTGCCAGCACTAGCACAGATACGCAGTATTTT. Protein: CASTSTDTQYF.

The V gene is TRBV30, the J gene TRBJ2-7; D tentatively fits TRBD1 or TRBD2 (6 bases each). The V and J ends lost 4 bases and 3 bases respectively, with 16 bases between them. The CDR3 is made up of 14 amino acids. Germline lookup yields CDR1 GTSNPN and CDR2 SVGIG (reference sequence). The CDR3 here is CAWTLKGGYYEQYF. The CDR3 DNA sequence: TGTGCCTGGACTCTGAAGGGGGGATACTACGAGCAGTACTTC.

This clone was picked up a small number of times. This chain joins TRBV30 and TRBJ2-7; 7 bases match TRBD2. V shed 8 bases and J 3 bases; nucleotides not matched to a gene: 7. From germline, CDR1 is GTSNPN and CDR2 SVGIG (reference sequence). The length of the CDR3 is 12 residues. The CDR3, as DNA: TGTGCCGGGGGAGGGGATCGCTACGAGCAGTACTTC. Residues: CAGGGDRYEQYF.

This sequence joins TRBV25-1 and TRBJ1-2; TRBD1 might be the D (5 bases). V shed 3 bases and J shed 8 bases, with 13 bases lying between them. Germline CDR1 is MGHDK and CDR2 is SYGVNS. The CDR3 has 13 residues. The CDR3, as DNA: TGTGCCAGCAGTGATGAAGGGGCGCGAGGCTACACCTTC. Encoded protein: CASSDEGARGYTF.